This T cell receptor (beta chain) comes out of a study of T cell repertoires in cytomegalovirus infection (dated 2019 in TCRdb). The study in broad terms: The HLA type of each donor mattered for the analysis, because public TCR beta signatures pointed to carriage of CMV infection along with the matching HLA type. Broader findings and caveats from the paper: Cumulative frequency of public TCR beta family members discriminated carriers of CMV infection plus the relevant HLA type in this cohort and an independent roughly 330-donor cohort. The ex vivo response was dominated by HLA-C-restricted CMV-specific TCR beta clonotypes, and the single most frequent clonotype in two of eight donors was supplied by these HLA-C-restricted clonotypes.

The CDR3 has 13 amino acids, counting the end cysteine and phenylalanine. Left in the record is the CDR3 DNA by itself, 39 bases read in frame from the first base. The germline V gene (reference sequence) provides CDR1 GTSNPN and CDR2 SVGIG. The V end loses 7 bases and the J end loses 0 bases, and a stretch of 9 bases separates them. TCRdb names Illumina HiSeq 1500 as the instrument used. TCRdb's own reprocessing of the public reads used fastp at Q25 and MiXCR and kept productive beta chains. Identical CDR3 protein sequences are pooled into one entry, listed with their most common genes and DNA. Within this sample are 200,000 to 300,000 distinct CDR3 sequences, with 8% to 9.5% of them counted one time only. About 14% of the sample lies in the top ten. About this clonotype: The antigen it binds to is not known. Per-base quality was not reported, and no clone a single base away is much larger than it.

The source material was PBMCs. This chain is built from TRBV30 and TRBJ1-4, with an unclear D gene assignment. This TCR came from a human donor in good health (CMV status not recorded). Some clones in this sample may be carry-over from other donors' samples. The CDR3 reads CAYTAATNEKLFF. The DNA reads as follows: TGTGCCTACACAGCTGCAACTAATGAAAAACTGTTTTTT.